The rows below give T cell receptor beta chains drawn from one sample of a study of T-cell reconstitution after alpha-beta-depleted transplantation in children. TCRdb itself ran the PCR reads through MiXCR, one entry per CDR3 protein. The sample lists roughly 500,000 distinct CDR3 sequences, approximately 16% seen once, with about 3.1% in the top ten. This specimen consisted of PBMCs from the stem cell graft donor, obtained from the stem cell graft. These receptors came from a human donor who donated a stem cell graft to a child with acute lymphoblastic leukemia. Both conserved end residues are part of each CDR3. D genes are given only for firm matches. A row's size may be missing; if present it is once, few, many or a size class.

J: TRBJ1-2; size: NA; V: TRBV3-1; D: NA; CDR3: CASSQDLQGQRYGYTF; DNA: TGTGCCAGCAGCCAAGATCTGCAGGGGCAGAGGTATGGCTACACCTTC
J: TRBJ1-3; size: NA; V: TRBV11-2; D: NA; CDR3: CASSLAGTGNTIYF; DNA: TGTGCCAGCAGTTTGGCGGGAACTGGAAACACCATATATTTT
J: TRBJ2-1; size: NA; V: TRBV12-3/TRBV12-4; D: TRBD2; CDR3: CASSGAGLGDRNEQFF; DNA: TGTGCCAGCAGTGGCGCGGGACTAGGCGATAGGAATGAGCAGTTCTTC
J: TRBJ1-6; size: NA; V: TRBV5-1; D: NA; CDR3: CASSSHTGRLANSPLHF; DNA: TGCGCCAGCAGCTCCCATACCGGACGGCTAGCTAATTCACCCCTCCACTTT
J: TRBJ2-7; size: NA; V: TRBV20-1; D: NA; CDR3: CSARDGEETMGRQYF; DNA: TGCAGTGCTAGAGATGGGGAGGAGACCATGGGTCGGCAGTACTTC
J: TRBJ2-2; size: few; V: TRBV29-1; D: NA; CDR3: CSATGNTGELFF; DNA: TGCAGCGCTACGGGGAACACCGGGGAGCTGTTTTTT
J: TRBJ1-1; size: NA; V: TRBV7-9; D: NA; CDR3: CASSDPQGRKTEAFF; DNA: TGTGCCAGCAGCGATCCACAGGGAAGAAAAACTGAAGCTTTCTTT
J: TRBJ1-1; size: NA; V: TRBV4-2; D: TRBD1; CDR3: CASSQDGTATNTEAFF; DNA: TGTGCCAGCAGCCAAGACGGGACAGCCACGAACACTGAAGCTTTCTTT
J: TRBJ2-1; size: few; V: TRBV4-2; D: NA; CDR3: CASSQVPGVSNEQFF; DNA: TGTGCCAGCAGCCAAGTTCCGGGAGTCTCCAATGAGCAGTTCTTC
J: TRBJ2-6; size: NA; V: TRBV7-3; D: NA; CDR3: CASSLVGGSGANVLTF; DNA: TGTGCCAGCAGCCTTGTAGGGGGGTCTGGGGCCAACGTCCTGACTTTC
J: TRBJ2-1; size: NA; V: TRBV27; D: TRBD2; CDR3: CASSFVAAGGNEQFF; DNA: TGTGCCAGCAGTTTTGTAGCGGCGGGGGGCAATGAGCAGTTCTTC
J: TRBJ2-1; size: NA; V: TRBV2; D: TRBD2; CDR3: CASSEIVWTSSYNEQFF; DNA: TGTGCCAGCAGTGAAATTGTCTGGACTAGCAGTTACAATGAGCAGTTCTTC
J: TRBJ2-7; size: NA; V: TRBV12-3/TRBV12-4; D: NA; CDR3: CASSSQVPSYEQYF; DNA: TGTGCCAGCAGTTCACAGGTCCCCTCCTACGAGCAGTACTTC
J: TRBJ1-2; size: few; V: TRBV9; D: NA; CDR3: CASSRQTNNYGYTF; DNA: TGTGCCAGCAGCCGACAGACTAATAACTATGGCTACACCTTC
J: TRBJ2-5; size: NA; V: TRBV5-6; D: NA; CDR3: CASSSALVGGTQYF; DNA: TGTGCCAGCAGCTCGGCGCTAGTGGGGGGGACCCAGTACTTC
J: TRBJ2-1; size: few; V: TRBV5-6; D: TRBD1; CDR3: CASSLAATGMHEQFF; DNA: TGTGCCAGCAGCTTGGCCGCGACAGGGATGCATGAGCAGTTCTTC
J: TRBJ1-2; size: few; V: TRBV6-1; D: TRBD1; CDR3: CASTTIAQGWDGYTF; DNA: TGTGCCAGCACCACAATCGCACAGGGGTGGGATGGCTACACCTTC
J: TRBJ2-1; size: NA; V: TRBV7-2; D: NA; CDR3: CASSLKNEQFF; DNA: TGTGCCAGCAGCTTAAAGAATGAGCAGTTCTTC
J: TRBJ2-3; size: few; V: TRBV12-3/TRBV12-4; D: TRBD1; CDR3: CASSFYRGTGNTDTQYF; DNA: TGTGCCAGCAGTTTTTATAGGGGGACAGGGAATACAGATACGCAGTATTTT
J: TRBJ1-1; size: NA; V: TRBV19; D: TRBD1; CDR3: CASTWQGAPEAFF; DNA: TGTGCCAGTACGTGGCAGGGGGCCCCTGAAGCTTTCTTT
J: TRBJ2-5; size: NA; V: TRBV20-1; D: TRBD2; CDR3: CSAARGSGKETQYF; DNA: TGCAGTGCTGCCCGGGGTAGCGGGAAAGAGACCCAGTACTTC
J: TRBJ2-3; size: few; V: TRBV15; D: NA; CDR3: CATSRDGLTQYF; DNA: TGTGCCACCAGCAGAGACGGGCTAACGCAGTATTTT
J: TRBJ2-2; size: few; V: TRBV7-9; D: NA; CDR3: CASTGDRSGTGELFF; DNA: TGTGCCAGCACAGGGGATAGGTCGGGAACCGGGGAGCTGTTTTTT
J: TRBJ2-7; size: few; V: TRBV4-2; D: NA; CDR3: CASSQELARAYEQYF; DNA: TGTGCCAGCAGCCAAGAGCTGGCCAGGGCCTACGAGCAGTACTTC